The clone carrying this T cell receptor beta chain was counted many times. One entry per CDR3 protein, called by TCRdb with MiXCR from the PCR reads. The sample holds tens of thousands of distinct CDR3 sequences; 40% to 60% are singletons and the top ten take roughly 23%. The data belong to a study of esophageal squamous cell carcinoma under preoperative chemotherapy. The time point denotes: after preoperative PTX-NDP chemotherapy. Trimming stripped 2 bases from V and 2 bases from J, with 19 bases between. CDR3 length: 19 residues. Germline loops: CDR1 MNHNS, CDR2 SASEGT. Sampling was performed from a patient given preoperative chemotherapy. The J gene is TRBJ2-6, the V gene TRBV6-1, with TRBD1 as a possible D gene (5 bases). The clonotype originates from a human donor with esophageal squamous cell carcinoma. The donor label of this sample is uncertain. The CDR3 spells CASSENFGQGAPGANVLTF. The CDR3 bases are TGTGCCAGCAGTGAAAATTTTGGTCAAGGGGCCCCTGGGGCCAACGTCCTGACTTTC.